This TCR beta chain was sequenced for a study of beta chain features in type 1 diabetes (dated by TCRdb to 2016 to 2019). At the level of the whole study: Mean age, gender distribution, total cell number and subset yield were not different between patients and healthy donors. In the study, recently diagnosed type 1 diabetes patients and matched healthy donors were compared on the TCRB repertoires of their sorted circulating CD4+ T cell subsets. A total of 107,917,701 sorted cells were examined across all samples, and RNA yield correlated strongly with the number of cells per subset. Regulatory and stem cell-like memory subsets were obtained from only 8 patients and about 8 healthy donors, while naive and central memory subsets were obtained from all 30 or so donors. Broader findings and caveats from the paper: Patients with type 1 diabetes made fewer insertions and deleted more nucleotides at VDJ recombination sites, implying thymic rearrangement abnormalities. Because the HLA sub-analyses included only small numbers of individuals, any influence of HLA type on TCRB rearrangement was left unresolved. Because cDNA was sequenced instead of genomic DNA, highly expressing activated cells could be over-represented, though the groups showed no difference in activation or CD3 levels. Naive, central memory and regulatory TCRB repertoires appeared more similar among patients than among healthy donors. In all four CD4+ subsets, TCRB CDR3 length was moderately but significantly shorter in type 1 diabetes patients. PCR might favor shorter templates, but patient and control samples were amplified and corrected together, so any skew would affect both groups equally.

There are a few counts of this clone. Its antigen has not been determined. No base qualities exist here, and no much larger clone lies one base off it. The entire isolated RNA was reverse transcribed using the High Capacity cDNA Reverse Transcription Kit, and thus expressed TCRB transcripts were sequenced. Deep immunoSEQ sequencing was applied to naive, central memory and regulatory T cell samples, giving an average of approximately 3.8 million total reads per sample. Sorted cells were lysed in RLT buffer and RNA was extracted with DNase-treated RNeasy Micro or Mini kits, depending on cell number. To prevent cross-contamination, each cell subset was processed individually, whereas patient and healthy donor samples were processed jointly. TCRB sequences were amplified from cDNA with the immunoSEQ multiplex PCR, producing 87-bp fragments spanning the CDR3 region. Sequencing of the amplicons was done on the Illumina HiSeq platform. As for how the authors treated the data: PCR bias was computationally corrected using synthetic template baselines, reads within Hamming distance 2 were collapsed, and singletons that could not be merged were discarded. Reads were aligned against IMGT to assign V, D and J genes, CDR3 length and insertions or deletions at six rearrangement sites. Within each subset, clonotype counts were normalized to sorted cell number, and only after that were true diversity and Gini coefficients computed with the tcR R package. The overlap coefficient, calculated on TCRB nucleotide sequences, was used to quantify repertoire sharing. Out-of-frame TCRB sequences from naive cells were analyzed to stand in for the pre-selection repertoire. TCRdb provides this immuneACCESS table in a form limited to in-frame rearrangements. Some clones are lacking; in checked studies, under half of them reflect an unresolved V gene, and why the rest are absent is not known. Clonal size and the V and J genes are those of that table, whereas D and trimming came from the DNA. In all, the sample holds fewer than 550,000 clones, and 10% to 12% of those were seen once. The ten top clones hold less than 0.06% of the sample.

Each donor gave one peripheral blood draw, about 110 mL on average, collected into heparinised tubes. Naive, central memory, regulatory and stem cell-like memory CD4+ T cells were sorted on a BD FACSAria II using a panel including CD45RO, CCR7, CD25, CD127, CD95 and CD27. All sorted populations exceeded 95% purity. PBMCs were separated immediately by Lymphoprep density gradient centrifugation and were stained directly, without being cultured. So that batch effects would be minimized, each experiment stained and sorted samples in pairs, pairing one healthy donor with one patient. In the germline V gene (reference sequence), CDR1 corresponds to SEHNR and CDR2 to FQNEAQ. Measured from the cysteine to the phenylalanine, the CDR3 is 17 residues long. The retained sequence is limited to the CDR3, 51 bases, with the frame set at the first base. Ends trimmed: V by 1 base, J by 3 bases; bases unmatched to a gene: 6.

Sequenced sample: naive CD4+ T cells from blood. The cell subset or site label of this sample denotes: true naive CD4+ T cells. This sequence was found in a young woman in good health. The sequence joins TRBV7-9 to TRBJ2-3; 11 central nucleotides agree with TRBD2. The DNA is as follows: TGTGCCAGCAGCTTAGATCGACTAGCGGGACATACAGATACGCAGTATTTT. The encoded protein is CASSLDRLAGHTDTQYF.